This TCR beta chain was captured by sequencing in a study of blood T cell repertoires in COVID-19. Study details: There were acute and convalescent COVID-19 samples, and they came from the United States, Italy and Spain. PBMCs, B-cell-depleted T cells, or T cells were the source of the cDNA or gDNA that made up the material.

Deletions cut 7 bases from V and 3 bases from J, with 9 bases between. There are 12 residues in the CDR3. Germline CDR1 and CDR2: WNHNN and SYGVQD (reference sequence). In the original processing: It was from reference gene primer amplification that nucleated cell counts were estimated. Profiled with immunoSEQ multiplex PCR; TCRdb holds only in-frame clones, not every one. The V and J calls and clone size come from that table; D and trimming were worked out from the DNA. The sample includes under 200,000 clones, around 85% of them seen just once. This receptor was taken from a woman aged 80 or over with acute or convalescent COVID-19. V is TRBV10-1 and J is TRBJ2-5; a weak D match, TRBD1 (6 bases). The sequenced material came from peripheral blood. CDR3 nucleotide sequence: TGCGCCAGCACCGGGACAAAAGAGACCCAGTACTTC. Translating gives CASTGTKETQYF.